The 23 T cell receptor beta chains given below trace back to one sample, sequenced in a study of T cell clonality in common variable immunodeficiency. The method was immunoSEQ multiplex PCR; TCRdb's version includes in-frame clones alone and lacks a portion of them. This set yields about 81,000 clones and no singletons; the top ten hold 0.8%. Specimen: peripheral blood mononuclear cells. The receptors were gathered from a person between 18 and 69 years old in good health.

There are many counts of this clone. The read ends 3 residues early relative to the CDR3; the germline J gene fills the gap. The chain has TRBV19 and TRBJ2-7, with 11 bases matching TRBD2. This CDR3 region has 18 residues. From germline, CDR1 is LNHDA and CDR2 SQIVND (reference sequence). Trimming at V came to 1 base and at J to 0 bases, leaving 8 bases not matched to a gene. The CDR3 loop reads CASSIGPSGRFFSYEQYF. The sequenced part of the CDR3 DNA is TGTGCCAGTAGTATAGGGCCTAGCGGGAGGTTCTTCTCCTACGAG. Based on the CDR3 plus reference TRBV19 and TRBJ2-7, the full variable domain is DGGITQSPKYLFRKEGQNVTLSCEQNLNHDAMYWYRQDPGQGLRLIYYSQIVNDFQKGDIAEGYSVSREKKESFPLTVTSAQKNPTAFYLCASSIGPSGRFFSYEQYFGPGTRLTVT.

This clone was counted ten times or more. Coverage ceases 3 residues before the CDR3 finishes, and the germline J gene fills in the end. The chain joins TRBV7-6 to TRBJ1-4; 7 bases line up with TRBD1. After removal of 4 bases from V and 6 bases from J, the junction contained 8 bases not matched to a gene. CDR1 and CDR2 from the germline V gene are SGHVS and FNYEAQ. CDR3 length: 15 residues. Here the CDR3 reads CASSSRDRVDEKLFF. Partial CDR3 DNA: TGTGCCAGCAGCTCCCGGGACAGAGTTGATGAAAAA.

This clone was observed at least ten times. The CDR3 goes on 3 residues after the read ends, and that part is filled in from the germline J gene. The sample holds other DNA sequences that translate to the same CDR3. The gene calls are TRBV19 and TRBJ1-3; perhaps TRBD1 as D (6 bases). V was cut by 8 bases and J by 4 bases, with 15 bases left in between. CDR1 and CDR2 (germline): LNHDA, SQIVND (reference sequence). The CDR3 runs 14 residues. This CDR3 reads CASYNRAEGNTIYF. The CDR3 DNA, read in part, is TGTGCCAGTTATAACAGGGCAGAGGGAAACACC.

Only a few counts were recorded for this clone. A clone one base away is much larger, so this may be a read error. The read halts 3 residues ahead of the CDR3 end, with the missing end drawn from the germline J gene. The V gene is TRBV19, the J gene TRBJ2-7; possible D gene TRBD2, 6 bases. Trimming stripped 2 bases from V and 6 bases from J, with 14 bases between. The germline gives CDR1 LNHDA, CDR2 SQIVND (reference sequence). This CDR3 comprises 14 residues. The CDR3 is CASSISRGYSEQYF. The DNA read from the CDR3 is TGTGCCAGTAGTATATCACGGGGGTATTCCGAG.

This clone was seen many times. The CDR3 extends 3 residues past the end of the read, so its final part is completed from the germline J gene. This rearrangement joins TRBV5-1 to TRBJ2-5; 8 bases align to TRBD2. The germline V gene encodes CDR1 SGHRS and CDR2 YFSETQ. The J segment lost 5 bases and the V segment lost 2 bases, leaving 5 bases of the junction unmatched. This CDR3 has 14 amino acids. CDR3 in amino acids: CASSFIAGTETQYF. CDR3 DNA (partial): TGCGCCAGCAGCTTTATAGCGGGAACCGAGACC.

There are many counts of this clone. The read is 3 residues too short to cover the CDR3 end, so that end is filled in from the germline J gene. The genes are TRBV20-1 and TRBJ2-5; 12 bases map to TRBD2. Germline V gene lookup returns CDR1 DFQATT and CDR2 SNEGSKA (reference sequence). The length of the CDR3 is 13 residues. J gave up 4 bases and V 8 bases, and 5 bases lay outside the gene matches. The chain's CDR3 is CSNLAGGGETQYF. CDR3 bases read: TGCAGTAACCTAGCGGGAGGGGGAGAGACC.

This clone was detected ten times or more. The read ends 3 residues before the CDR3 terminus; that terminus is restored from the germline J gene. This chain links TRBV20-1 with TRBJ1-6; perhaps TRBD1 as D (5 bases). V lost 3 bases and J lost 0, with 9 bases in between. The germline V gene encodes CDR1 DFQATT and CDR2 SNEGSKA (reference sequence). The CDR3 loop spans 15 amino acids. This CDR3 is CSASQGPSYNSPLHF. CDR3 bases read: TGCAGTGCTAGTCAGGGCCCCTCCTATAATTCACCC.

At least ten counts were recorded for this clone. The read ends 3 residues before the CDR3 terminus; that terminus is restored from the germline J gene. The chain recombines TRBV20-1 with TRBJ1-2; perhaps TRBD1 as D (6 bases). Germline V lookup: CDR1 DFQATT, CDR2 SNEGSKA (reference sequence). The CDR3 sequence is 11 residues long. The ends were cut back, 2 bases at V and 6 bases at J, with 7 bases in the middle. The sequenced CDR3 bases are TGCAGTGCTAGAAACAGGGATGGC. It translates to CSARNRDG. The CDR3 as a whole reads CSARNRDGYTF.

This clone was recorded at least ten times. The missing CDR3 end, 3 residues past where the read stops, is filled in from the germline J gene. V gene TRBV20-1 combines with J gene TRBJ1-1; possibly TRBD1 for D (5 bases). V lost 5 bases and J 2 bases, leaving 21 bases between the germline ends. This CDR3 region has 16 residues. Germline V gene lookup returns CDR1 DFQATT and CDR2 SNEGSKA (reference sequence). Incomplete CDR3 DNA: TGCAGTGCTCGAGCGTGGGGCGGGGGGATTAACACTGAA. Its protein is CSARAWGGGINTE. In full, the CDR3 is CSARAWGGGINTEAFF.

This clone was detected ten times or more. The CDR3 bases that were read are TGCGCCAGCAGTGAGTCACAGGCCCCCTATGGC. This translates into CASSESQAPYG. From start to end, the CDR3 is CASSESQAPYGYTF. The chain carries TRBV10-2 and TRBJ1-2, with a possible D match to TRBD1 (5 bases). Read data end 3 residues before the CDR3 end; the end is taken from the germline J gene. Germline V gives CDR1 WSHSY, CDR2 SAAADI. Trimming shortened V by 0 bases and J by 4 bases, and 9 bases separated the two germline ends. The length of the CDR3 is 14 residues.

Ten or more counts support this clone. The read halts 3 residues ahead of the CDR3 end, with the missing end drawn from the germline J gene. J is TRBJ2-1 and V is TRBV6-2 or TRBV6-3, with 11 bases aligning to TRBD2. Germline CDR1 reads MNHEY; CDR2 reads SVGEGT. The junction had 7 bases not matched to a gene; V was cut back by 6 bases and J by 6 bases. The CDR3 loop spans 15 amino acids. Partial CDR3 DNA: TGTGCCAGCAGGCCCGTAGCGGGAGGGCGCAATGAG. Translated: CASRPVAGGRNE. The full CDR3 reads CASRPVAGGRNEQFF.

On this clone: The read terminates 3 residues before the CDR3 end, so the remaining end is supplied by the germline J gene. The rearrangement uses TRBV7-2 and TRBJ2-3; 8 bases agree with TRBD1. The CDR3 sequence is 15 residues long. CDR1 is SGHTA and CDR2 is FQGNSA in the germline V gene. The CDR3 is CASRKGQGASQPQYF. The sequenced CDR3 bases are TGTGCCAGCAGGAAAGGCCAGGGGGCCTCTCAGCCG.

This clone was observed many times. The CDR3 end lies 3 residues beyond the end of the read and is filled in from the germline J gene. The gene calls are TRBV23-1 and TRBJ2-7; no definite D call. TRBV23-1 is classed as an ORF, of uncertain function. The CDR3 runs to 13 residues. V was cut by 1 base and J by 2 bases, with 6 bases left in between. The CDR3: CASSQWLPYEQYF. Partial CDR3 DNA: TGCGCCAGCAGTCAATGGCTCCCCTACGAG.

This clone appeared many times. The read terminates 3 residues ahead of where the CDR3 ends, so the germline J gene completes it. V and J are TRBV7-3 and TRBJ2-7; D ambiguous. V gave up 1 base and J gave up 3 bases, with 10 bases separating them. CDR3 size: 14 residues. The germline gives CDR1 SGHTA, CDR2 FQGTGA. CDR3 bases read: TGTGCCAGCAGCTTAAATTCCCCAGGCTACGAG. This gives the protein CASSLNSPGYE. The full CDR3 protein is CASSLNSPGYEQYF.

The table lists this clone with many counts. The missing CDR3 end, 3 residues past where the read stops, is filled in from the germline J gene. The rearrangement joins TRBV19 to TRBJ1-5, with a tentative D call TRBD1 (6 bases). CDR3 size: 16 residues. CDR1 is LNHDA, CDR2 SQIVND, per germline (reference sequence). Trimming took off 3 bases at V and 0 bases at J, with 12 bases between the two ends. CDR3 loop: CASSIPRQASNQPQHF. The sequenced part of the CDR3 DNA is TGTGCCAGTAGTATTCCTCGACAGGCTAGCAATCAGCCC.

Ten or more counts support this clone. The read ends 3 residues early relative to the CDR3; the germline J gene fills the gap. The chain couples TRBV19 to TRBJ2-4; possible D gene TRBD2, 6 bases. The CDR3 is 14 residues long. The germline CDR1 and CDR2 sequences are LNHDA and SQIVND (reference sequence). CDR3: CASSPINEGGAQYF. The DNA read from the CDR3 is TGTGCCAGTAGCCCGATCAACGAAGGCGGGGCT. The full variable domain, its missing parts supplied by reference TRBV19 and TRBJ2-4, is DGGITQSPKYLFRKEGQNVTLSCEQNLNHDAMYWYRQDPGQGLRLIYYSQIVNDFQKGDIAEGYSVSREKKESFPLTVTSAQKNPTAFYLCASSPINEGGAQYFGAGTRLSVL.

This clone was seen ten or more times. The CDR3 extends 3 residues past the end of the read, so its final part is completed from the germline J gene. The chain uses TRBV6-2 or TRBV6-3 and TRBJ1-1; 9 nucleotides agree with TRBD1. V dropped 7 bases and J dropped 1; count of bases not matched to a gene: 13. This CDR3 region has 17 residues. Germline CDR1 is MNHEY and CDR2 is SVGEGT. CDR3 protein: CASKPGLPQGANTEAFF. The sequenced part of the CDR3 DNA is TGTGCCAGCAAACCGGGCCTCCCACAGGGGGCGAACACTGAA.

In the case of this clone: The read gets to within 3 residues of the CDR3 end, and the germline J gene fills in the rest. V and J are TRBV7-6 and TRBJ1-5; 8 bases are shared with TRBD1. Germline CDR1 reads SGHVS; CDR2 reads FNYEAQ. After removal of 2 bases from V and 7 bases from J, the junction contained 7 bases not matched to a gene. This CDR3 comprises 15 residues. CDR3: CASSLRAGGMQPQHF. CDR3 DNA (partial): TGTGCCAGCAGCTTAAGAGCAGGGGGCATGCAGCCC.

This clone occurred many times. The read stops 3 residues short of the end of the CDR3; the missing end is completed from the germline J gene. The chain is built from TRBV5-1 and TRBJ1-3; D perhaps matches TRBD1 (5 bases). Germline CDR1 and CDR2: SGHRS and YFSETQ. The CDR3 covers 16 residues. Trimming pared 0 bases from V and 0 bases from J, leaving 10 bases between. The CDR3 is CASSLAGTASGNTIYF. CDR3 DNA (partial): TGCGCCAGCAGCTTGGCCGGGACTGCCTCTGGAAACACC.

This clone was counted at least ten times. The read ends 3 residues before the CDR3 terminus; that terminus is restored from the germline J gene. This chain uses TRBV12-3 or TRBV12-4 with TRBJ2-7; TRBD2 matches 7 bases. The junction had 18 bases not matched to a gene; V was cut back by 3 bases and J by 4 bases. The CDR3 spans 18 residues. CDR3 sequence reads: CASSLKAGRGPAAYEQYF. Partial CDR3 DNA: TGTGCCAGCAGTTTGAAAGCGGGAAGAGGCCCCGCCGCGTACGAG.

As to this clone: The read ends 3 residues early relative to the CDR3; the germline J gene fills the gap. The rearrangement uses TRBV2 and TRBJ1-2, with 7 bases identical to TRBD1. The CDR3 loop spans 12 amino acids. In germline, CDR1 is SNHLY, CDR2 FYNNEI. The CDR3 is CASSETGPFYTF. The part of the CDR3 DNA that was read is TGTGCCAGCAGTGAGACAGGGCCTTTC.

This clone came up many times. The read finishes 3 residues shy of the CDR3 end, and the germline J gene is used to complete it. V and J are TRBV4-1 and TRBJ2-1; the match to TRBD2 covers 11 bases. In germline, CDR1 is MGHRA, CDR2 YSYEKL. The CDR3 sequence is 14 residues long. Trimming took 8 bases from V and 4 from J; bases not matched to a gene: 4. The CDR3 sequence is CASCRLAGYNEQFF. The DNA read from the CDR3 is TGCGCCAGCTGCCGACTAGCGGGATACAATGAG.

This clone came up many times. The read terminates 3 residues before the CDR3 end, so the remaining end is supplied by the germline J gene. The chain joins TRBV18 to TRBJ1-1; weak D call: TRBD1 (6 bases). This CDR3 contains 14 residues. V was pared by 3 bases and J by 1 base, with 9 bases between. CDR1 KGHSH and CDR2 LQKENI come from the germline V gene. The CDR3 protein is CASSPRQENTEAFF. The covered CDR3 bases are TGTGCCAGCTCACCGCGACAGGAGAACACTGAA.